This TCR beta chain came from a study of T-cell memory formation after mild COVID-19. This clonotype came up many times. The target antigen is unknown. Trimming stripped 4 bases from V and 4 bases from J, with 27 bases between. The CDR3 contains 18 residues. Germline V CDR1 and CDR2: SGHRS, YFSETQ. Regarding the study as a whole: Mainly CM and EM harbored the contracting CD4+ clones; mainly EMRA harbored the CD8+ ones.

TCRdb reanalysed the 5' RACE reads using MiXCR and keeps one entry per CDR3 protein. The top ten clones hold about a fifth of a sample with 300,000 to 400,000 distinct CDR3 sequences, roughly 13% of them seen once. The material sequenced was PBMCs or a T cell subset sorted from them (not recorded which). The TCR was taken from a man aged 18-30 years who had mild COVID-19 (a few samples of this study predate the infection). Cell type and time point are not known. J is TRBJ2-7 and V is TRBV5-1, with D possibly being TRBD2 (6 bases). This CDR3 reads CASSTLRPSARGTYEQYF. In DNA form, the CDR3 reads TGCGCCAGCAGCACCCTTAGACCATCGGCGCGTGGGACTTACGAGCAGTACTTC.